These 13 T cell receptor beta chains share one sample of origin, sequenced in a study of cytomegalovirus exposure and HLA in healthy donors. In the PCR, 60 Vbeta and 13 Jbeta primers were used. Produced via immunoSEQ multiplex PCR; TCRdb's table is partial and in-frame only. Among 200,000 or so clones listed, about 84% were seen once. Sequenced material: PBMCs. The source is a man aged 50 to 60 in good health and CMV-seronegative.

This rearrangement joins TRBV30 to TRBJ1-4; maybe TRBD1 (5 bases). The CDR3 runs to 13 residues. V was pared by 2 bases and J by 11 bases, with 15 bases between. Germline-derived CDR1 and CDR2 are GTSNPN and SVGIG (reference sequence). Written as DNA, the CDR3 is TGTGCCTGGAGTACTCAGGGTGCTGAGAAACTGTTTTTT. This encodes CAWSTQGAEKLFF.

In its sample, this clone was seen a few times. CDR3: CASSYGNTGELFF. The CDR3 DNA sequence: TGTGCCAGCAGCTACGGGAACACCGGGGAGCTGTTTTTT. The chain employs TRBV7-2 and TRBJ2-2, with no clear D. Trimming stripped 4 bases from V and 1 base from J, with 4 bases between. Germline CDR1 SGHTA, CDR2 FQGNSA. This CDR3 comprises 13 residues.

The CDR3 DNA reads as TGCGCCAGCAGCCAAGGCAGGGTGGATTACAATGAGCAGTTCTTC. Protein: CASSQGRVDYNEQFF. The rearrangement links TRBV4-3 to TRBJ2-1; the D gene is possibly TRBD1 (5 bases). This CDR3 spans 15 amino acids. The germline V gene has CDR1 LGHNA and CDR2 YSLEER. With 1 base removed from V and 4 bases from J, the gap between germline ends came to 11 bases.

J is TRBJ2-1 and V is TRBV13, with 9 bases lining up with TRBD2. This CDR3 comprises 15 residues. Germline CDR1 and CDR2: PRHDT and FYEKMQ (reference sequence). After removal of 8 bases from V and 4 bases from J, the junction contained 9 bases not matched to a gene. Written as DNA, the CDR3 is TGTGCCAGCGGCCTCTTAGCGGGGGTTTACAATGAGCAGTTCTTC. It encodes CASGLLAGVYNEQFF.

The chain joins TRBV4-3 to TRBJ1-1; maybe TRBD1 (6 bases). CDR1 LGHNA and CDR2 YSLEER come from the germline V gene. The CDR3 loop spans 19 amino acids. Trimming left V 1 base short and J 0 bases short, with 21 bases between. The CDR3 is CASSQVGAGQYGMNTEAFF. The CDR3 region has the DNA TGCGCCAGCAGCCAAGTGGGGGCGGGCCAGTACGGGATGAACACTGAAGCTTTCTTT.

This rearrangement joins TRBV27 to TRBJ1-2; weak D call: TRBD1 (6 bases). The germline CDR1 and CDR2 sequences are MNHEY and SMNVEV (reference sequence). Trimming took off 3 bases at V and 8 bases at J, with 13 bases between the two ends. This CDR3 spans 13 amino acids. As DNA, the CDR3 is TGTGCCAGCAGTTTCGGCAGGGGCGGGGGCTACACCTTC. Translation gives CASSFGRGGGYTF.

CDR3 sequence: CASSSLRCAPGASTEAFF. The CDR3 DNA is TGTGCCAGCAGCTCACTCAGATGCGCTCCTGGGGCGAGCACTGAAGCTTTCTTT. The rearrangement joins TRBV21-1 to TRBJ1-1; the D call TRBD1 from the table was never checked on the DNA. TRBV21-1 is termed a pseudogene. CDR3 length: 18 residues.

V and J are TRBV4-3 and TRBJ2-4; 7 nucleotides align to TRBD2. V trimming: 0 bases; J trimming: 2 bases; junction bases outside the gene matches: 7. The CDR3 is 17 residues long. Per germline, CDR1 LGHNA and CDR2 YSLEER. The CDR3, as DNA: TGCGCCAGCAGCCAAGAGTTCCCCGGGGGGTCCAAAAACATTCAGTACTTC. Amino acids: CASSQEFPGGSKNIQYF.

The gene calls are TRBV12-5 and TRBJ1-1, with unresolved D. The CDR3 has 14 residues. The ends were cut back, 1 base at V and 3 bases at J, with 9 bases in the middle. Per the germline V gene, CDR1 is LGHNT and CDR2 is FRNRAP. CDR3 residues: CASGLDSMYTEAFF. The CDR3 DNA sequence: TGTGCTAGTGGTTTGGATTCTATGTACACTGAAGCTTTCTTT.

V gene TRBV7-9 combines with J gene TRBJ1-5; no definite D call. Trimming shortened V by 1 base and J by 4 bases, and 8 bases separated the two germline ends. The CDR3 is made up of 14 amino acids. The V gene's germline CDR1 is SEHNR and CDR2 FQNEAQ (reference sequence). The CDR3: CASSLDTVNQPQHF. The DNA of the CDR3 is TGTGCCAGCAGCTTAGATACGGTAAATCAGCCCCAGCATTTT.

The J gene is TRBJ1-6, the V gene TRBV7-2; 7 bases map to TRBD1. With 0 bases clipped from V and 7 bases from J, the junction kept 6 bases outside the gene matches. Germline loops: CDR1 SGHTA, CDR2 FQGNSA. CDR3 length equals 16 residues. This CDR3 reads CASSLAPGQPNSPLHF. CDR3 nucleotides: TGTGCCAGCAGCTTAGCTCCGGGACAGCCCAATTCACCCCTCCACTTT.

The J gene is TRBJ1-2, the V gene TRBV4-2; 7 nucleotides align to TRBD1. The germline CDR1 and CDR2 sequences are LGHNA and YNFKEQ. The ends lost 0 bases at V and 5 bases at J; junction bases unmatched: 9. The CDR3 loop spans 16 amino acids. CDR3 nucleotide sequence: TGTGCCAGCAGCCAAGAAGAAACAGGGGCACGGTATGGCTACACCTTC. Its translation: CASSQEETGARYGYTF.

The chain has TRBV7-2 and TRBJ2-5; D is possibly TRBD2 (6 bases). V gave up 1 base and J gave up 7 bases, with 13 bases separating them. Germline CDR1 reads SGHTA; CDR2 reads FQGNSA. This CDR3 contains 14 residues. The CDR3 nucleotides read TGTGCCAGCAGCTTAGATGGGGGGTTTCGGACCCAGTACTTC. Translating it yields CASSLDGGFRTQYF.